The 21 T cell receptor beta chains below were found in one sample sequenced in a study of T cell changes during pregnancy in multiple sclerosis. TCRdb keeps only in-frame clones here, not all; method: immunoSEQ multiplex PCR. Among tens of thousands of clones listed, 80% to 95% were seen once. This sample comprised CD4+ T cells from peripheral blood mononuclear cells, obtained in the third trimester of pregnancy. Source of these receptors: a female donor in good health, enrolled as a control in a pregnancy study.

V gene TRBV4-3 combines with J gene TRBJ1-6, with 7 bases that match TRBD1. Per germline, CDR1 LGHNA and CDR2 YSLEER. V was clipped by 4 bases and J by 10 bases; unmatched bases: 10. The CDR3 loop spans 15 amino acids. This chain's CDR3 is CASSPSGGQRSPLHF. Here the CDR3 DNA reads TGCGCCAGCAGCCCATCTGGGGGACAGAGATCACCCCTCCACTTT.

V and J are TRBV27 and TRBJ1-4, with a tentative D call TRBD1 (6 bases). The V and J ends lost 3 bases and 7 bases respectively, with 12 bases between them. Germline loops: CDR1 MNHEY, CDR2 SMNVEV (reference sequence). This CDR3 spans 14 amino acids. The CDR3 reads CASSFGQGREKLFF. The CDR3 coding sequence is TGTGCCAGCAGTTTCGGGCAGGGGCGTGAAAAACTGTTTTTT. The full variable domain, its missing parts supplied by reference TRBV27 and TRBJ1-4, is EAQVTQNPRYLITVTGKKLTVTCSQNMNHEYMSWYRQDPGLGLRQIYYSMNVEVTDKGDVPEGYKVSRKEKRNFPLILESPSPNQTSLYFCASSFGQGREKLFFGSGTQLSVL.

The chain joins TRBV4-2 to TRBJ2-1; D unresolved. Per germline, CDR1 LGHNA and CDR2 YNFKEQ. The CDR3 is 18 amino acids. The V end was cut by 4 bases, the J end by 0 bases, with 19 bases between. CDR3 sequence reads: CASSLRLSISSSYNEQFF. CDR3 DNA: TGTGCCAGCAGCCTCCGACTTTCGATCTCTAGCTCCTACAATGAGCAGTTCTTC.

The J gene is TRBJ1-6, the V gene TRBV9, with unresolved D. The CDR3 runs to 14 residues. The germline CDR1 and CDR2 sequences are SGDLS and YYNGEE. V lost 4 bases and J lost 9, with 14 bases in between. This CDR3 reads CASSTGMTSSPLHF. The CDR3 DNA reads as TGTGCCAGCAGCACGGGGATGACAAGTTCACCCCTCCACTTT.

The chain has TRBV14 and TRBJ2-2; D perhaps matches TRBD2 (5 bases). V was cut by 6 bases and J by 2 bases, with 10 bases left in between. CDR3 length: 14 amino acids. The V gene's germline CDR1 is SGHDN and CDR2 FVKESK. Here the CDR3 reads CASRGDYNTGELFF. The CDR3 DNA reads TGTGCCAGCAGAGGTGACTACAACACCGGGGAGCTGTTTTTT.

The V gene is TRBV4-2, the J gene TRBJ2-7, with D possibly TRBD2 on 5 matching bases. This CDR3 spans 15 amino acids. Looked up from germline, CDR1 is LGHNA and CDR2 is YNFKEQ. Trimming stripped 1 base from V and 3 bases from J, with 13 bases between. In DNA form, the CDR3 reads TGTGCCAGCAGCCAAGTATCCGGGGTCGGCTACGAGCAGTACTTC. It is translated as CASSQVSGVGYEQYF.

This clone was observed a few times. The chain couples TRBV11-2 to TRBJ1-5; D is ambiguous. CDR1 and CDR2 from the germline V gene are SGHAT and FQNNGV. Trimming stripped 1 base from V and 3 bases from J, with 7 bases between. The CDR3 is made up of 14 amino acids. CDR3 DNA: TGTGCCAGCAGCTTAGGAGGGATCAATCAGCCCCAGCATTTT. Residues: CASSLGGINQPQHF. The entire variable domain, with the rest obtained from reference TRBV11-2 and TRBJ1-5, is as follows: EAGVAQSPRYKIIEKRQSVAFWCNPISGHATLYWYQQILGQGPKLLIQFQNNGVVDDSQLPKDRFSAERLKGVDSTLKIQPAKLEDSAVYLCASSLGGINQPQHFGDGTRLSIL.

This chain connects TRBV19 to TRBJ1-5; unclear D gene. Trimming pared 6 bases from V and 6 bases from J, leaving 12 bases between. In germline, CDR1 is LNHDA, CDR2 SQIVND (reference sequence). This CDR3 is built from 13 residues. Here the CDR3 reads CASSTTGPQPQHF. DNA of the CDR3: TGTGCCAGTAGCACCACTGGTCCTCAGCCCCAGCATTTT.

V is TRBV2 and J is TRBJ2-7; 7 bases are shared with TRBD1. After removal of 11 bases from V and 3 bases from J, the junction contained 4 bases not matched to a gene. The CDR3 length is 11 residues. Looked up from germline, CDR1 is SNHLY and CDR2 is FYNNEI. The CDR3 nucleotides read TGTGCCGGAAGGACAGGCTACGAGCAGTACTTC. Protein product: CAGRTGYEQYF.

This chain uses TRBV28 with TRBJ2-5, with 7 bases aligning to TRBD1. The CDR3 is 13 amino acids. In germline, CDR1 is MDHEN, CDR2 SYDVKM. V was pared by 6 bases and J by 4 bases, with 5 bases of the junction left unmatched. CDR3 sequence reads: CASSEGGAETQYF. The CDR3 nucleotides are TGTGCCAGCAGCGAAGGGGGCGCAGAGACCCAGTACTTC.

The chain joins TRBV7-2 to TRBJ2-7; 9 bases agree with TRBD2. Germline V gene data show CDR1 as SGHTA and CDR2 as FQGNSA. Unmatched junction bases numbered 6, after V lost 5 bases and J lost 1 base. This CDR3 has 15 amino acids. The CDR3 reads CASSLSGLASYEQYF. In DNA form, the CDR3 reads TGTGCCAGCAGCCTGAGCGGACTAGCGTCCTACGAGCAGTACTTC.

This rearrangement joins TRBV5-4 to TRBJ2-5, with 9 bases identical to TRBD1. Germline assignment: CDR1 SGHNT and CDR2 YYREEE (reference sequence). V was clipped by 0 bases and J by 4 bases; unmatched bases: 4. The CDR3 is 15 residues long. DNA for the CDR3: TGTGCCAGCAGCTTGGTGGGACAGGGCCCAGAGACCCAGTACTTC. The encoded protein is CASSLVGQGPETQYF.

The chain joins TRBV7-9 to TRBJ1-5; 9 bases map to TRBD1. With V trimmed by 5 bases and J by 1 base, 3 bases remained unmatched. The germline V gene has CDR1 SEHNR and CDR2 FQNEAQ (reference sequence). The CDR3 runs 15 residues. The CDR3 loop is CASSTDRGSNQPQHF. CDR3 bases: TGTGCCAGCAGCACGGACAGGGGAAGCAATCAGCCCCAGCATTTT.

The V gene is TRBV7-8, the J gene TRBJ1-1; 10 bases are a match to TRBD1. V was clipped by 5 bases and J by 5 bases; unmatched bases: 14. This CDR3 has 17 amino acids. The germline CDR1 and CDR2 sequences are SGHVS and FQNEAQ. The CDR3 region has the DNA TGTGCCAGCAGCCCGAAACCCCGGGACAGGGGTCCGACTGAAGCTTTCTTT. This codes for CASSPKPRDRGPTEAFF.

This sequence joins TRBV10-3 and TRBJ2-2; a possible D gene is TRBD1 (6 bases). V lost 3 bases, J lost 7 bases, and 12 bases lay in between. The CDR3 runs 14 residues. Germline lookup yields CDR1 ENHRY and CDR2 SYGVKD. CDR3 coding DNA: TGTGCCATCAGTGACTCCTCAGGGGTCGGGGAGCTGTTTTTT. Amino acids: CAISDSSGVGELFF.

The genes are TRBV2 and TRBJ1-2; tentative D call: TRBD1 (5 bases). Trimming left V 8 bases short and J 4 bases short, with 23 bases between. Germline CDR1 reads SNHLY; CDR2 reads FYNNEI. The CDR3 is made up of 16 amino acids. The CDR3 sequence is CASLPTAGGRGYGYTF. For the CDR3, the DNA is TGTGCCAGCCTTCCAACAGCGGGGGGACGGGGCTATGGCTACACCTTC.

V is TRBV7-6 and J is TRBJ1-5; D gene uncertain. The ends were cut back, 5 bases at V and 0 bases at J, with 8 bases in the middle. Germline assignment: CDR1 SGHVS and CDR2 FNYEAQ. CDR3 size: 14 residues. The CDR3 nucleotides read TGTGCCAGCAGCCCAGGATATAGCAATCAGCCCCAGCATTTT. Encoded protein: CASSPGYSNQPQHF.

The chain combines TRBV27 with TRBJ2-5; the match to TRBD2 covers 10 bases. Germline V gene sequence: CDR1 MNHEY, CDR2 SMNVEV (reference sequence). The CDR3 loop spans 15 amino acids. The V segment lost 6 bases and the J segment 4 bases; nucleotides outside the gene matches: 8. The DNA of the CDR3 is TGTGCCAGCAGGGAGCGGGGGGGGATCGGAGAGACCCAGTACTTC. Residues: CASRERGGIGETQYF.

J is TRBJ2-2 and V is TRBV30, with 11 positions matching TRBD2. The CDR3 sequence is 16 residues long. V trimming: 3 bases; J trimming: 4 bases; junction bases outside the gene matches: 7. Germline values: CDR1 GTSNPN, CDR2 SVGIG (reference sequence). CDR3 DNA sequence: TGTGCCTGGAGAGAACTAGCGGGGGCGTTCACCGGGGAGCTGTTTTTT. Translating gives CAWRELAGAFTGELFF. The variable domain in full, completed from reference TRBV30 and TRBJ2-2, reads SQTIHQWPATLVQPVGSPLSLECTVEGTSNPNLYWYRQAAGRGLQLLFYSVGIGQISSEVPQNLSASRPQDRQFILSSKKLLLSDSGFYLCAWRELAGAFTGELFFGEGSRLTVL.

This chain connects TRBV6-6 to TRBJ2-7, with 7 nucleotides matching TRBD1. With 7 bases clipped from V and 5 bases from J, the junction kept 14 bases outside the gene matches. The CDR3 loop spans 15 amino acids. Germline lookup yields CDR1 MNHNY and CDR2 SVGAGI (reference sequence). The CDR3 here is CASTPMGDSPDEQYF. The CDR3 coding sequence is TGTGCCAGCACCCCCATGGGGGACAGTCCGGACGAGCAGTACTTC.

The chain couples TRBV9 to TRBJ1-2, with no clear D. V was pared by 3 bases and J by 3 bases, with 6 bases between. The V gene's germline CDR1 is SGDLS and CDR2 YYNGEE. The CDR3 runs to 12 residues. The CDR3 loop is CASSGYYYGYTF. DNA of the CDR3: TGTGCCAGCAGCGGATACTACTATGGCTACACCTTC.